Described below is a single T cell receptor (beta chain) sequence and its context. Amplification of TCR beta CDR3 regions was performed using RNA transcripts as template. A set of HTBI primers served as the primers for a first-round RT-PCR of the TCR CDR3. MiXCR, applied by TCRdb to the multiplex PCR reads, yields one record per CDR3 protein. Here the sample spans fewer than 550,000 distinct CDR3 sequences, about 15% being singletons. The sample is drawn from a study of T cells in Graves' hyperthyroidism and ophthalmopathy. V was pared by 7 bases and J by 5 bases, with 5 bases of the junction left unmatched. Looked up from germline, CDR1 is MNHNS and CDR2 is SASEGT. CDR3 length equals 14 residues.

Specimen: blood. This TCR was recovered from a woman under 30 with Graves' hyperthyroidism. The rearrangement links TRBV6-1 to TRBJ2-7; TRBD2 matches 13 bases. The chain's CDR3 is CASTPGLAGDEQYF. The CDR3 DNA is TGTGCCAGCACCCCCGGACTAGCGGGAGACGAGCAGTACTTC.